The text below deals with one T cell receptor (beta chain). This specimen belongs to a study of cytomegalovirus exposure and HLA in healthy donors. Primers for the PCR totalled 60 Vbeta and 13 Jbeta. Clones were sequenced by immunoSEQ multiplex PCR, and TCRdb holds only the in-frame ones, with some missing. Here the sample spans 150,000 to 200,000 clones, around 80% being singletons. The CDR3 covers 13 residues. Germline lookup yields CDR1 MDHEN and CDR2 SYDVKM. The V end lost 5 bases, the J end lost 4 bases, and 12 bases lay between the germline ends. Sequenced input: PBMCs. V is TRBV28 and J is TRBJ2-7; perhaps TRBD1 as D (5 bases). The clonotype originates from a girl aged 5 to 17 in good health and CMV-seropositive. In DNA form, the CDR3 reads TGTGCCAGCAGTCCTGGAAGGGGATACGAGCAGTACTTC. The encoded protein is CASSPGRGYEQYF. Full variable domain (rest looked up from reference TRBV28 and TRBJ2-7): DVKVTQSSRYLVKRTGEKVFLECVQDMDHENMFWYRQDPGLGLRLIYFSYDVKMKEKGDIPEGYSVSREKKERFSLILESASTNQTSMYLCASSPGRGYEQYFGPGTRLTVT.